These 4 T cell receptor beta chains share one sample of origin, sequenced in a study of CD8 T cells in ankylosing spondylitis. Antigens of these TCRs are unknown. TCRdb fed the 5' RACE reads into MiXCR, producing one record per CDR3 protein. The sample holds approximately 550,000 distinct CDR3 sequences, roughly an eighth seen once. Study conclusions and caveats: A TCR beta motif of eight highly homologous variants appeared characteristic of ankylosing spondylitis blood.

The specimen was blood, either unsorted or a sorted T cell fraction (not recorded which). Receptor source: a male donor with ankylosing spondylitis.

The rearrangement uses TRBV7-9 and TRBJ2-3, with D maybe TRBD1 (5 bases). Deletions cut 1 base from V and 0 bases from J, with 8 bases between. Germline V gives CDR1 SEHNR, CDR2 FQNEAQ (reference sequence). There are 15 residues in the CDR3. CDR3 DNA sequence: TGTGCCAGCAGCTTAGAGGGGCAGAGCACAGATACGCAGTATTTT. As protein: CASSLEGQSTDTQYF.

The chain links TRBV19 to TRBJ1-1; possibly TRBD1 for D (6 bases). The CDR3 totals 12 residues. In germline, CDR1 is LNHDA, CDR2 SQIVND (reference sequence). V was cut by 10 bases and J by 1 base, with 10 bases left in between. The CDR3 sequence is CATRGPNTEAFF. The DNA of the CDR3 is TGTGCCACGCGGGGGCCGAACACTGAAGCTTTCTTT.

The chain carries TRBV20-1 and TRBJ2-7, with D possibly being TRBD2 (5 bases). CDR3 length: 15 amino acids. The V gene's germline CDR1 is DFQATT and CDR2 SNEGSKA (reference sequence). V dropped 0 bases and J dropped 3 bases, with 15 bases sitting between them. CDR3 DNA: TGCAGTGCTAGAGACTGGCTAGCAGTTAGCTACGAGCAGTACTTC. Translation: CSARDWLAVSYEQYF.

There are a few counts of this clonotype. The chain has TRBV27 and TRBJ1-4, with 8 bases that match TRBD1. Per the germline V gene, CDR1 is MNHEY and CDR2 is SMNVEV (reference sequence). Trimming at V came to 5 bases and at J to 8 bases, leaving 13 bases not matched to a gene. This CDR3 has 16 residues. As DNA, the CDR3 is TGTGCCAGCAGTCCGTGGATGGGGACAGGAGGCGAAAAACTGTTTTTT. Protein: CASSPWMGTGGEKLFF.